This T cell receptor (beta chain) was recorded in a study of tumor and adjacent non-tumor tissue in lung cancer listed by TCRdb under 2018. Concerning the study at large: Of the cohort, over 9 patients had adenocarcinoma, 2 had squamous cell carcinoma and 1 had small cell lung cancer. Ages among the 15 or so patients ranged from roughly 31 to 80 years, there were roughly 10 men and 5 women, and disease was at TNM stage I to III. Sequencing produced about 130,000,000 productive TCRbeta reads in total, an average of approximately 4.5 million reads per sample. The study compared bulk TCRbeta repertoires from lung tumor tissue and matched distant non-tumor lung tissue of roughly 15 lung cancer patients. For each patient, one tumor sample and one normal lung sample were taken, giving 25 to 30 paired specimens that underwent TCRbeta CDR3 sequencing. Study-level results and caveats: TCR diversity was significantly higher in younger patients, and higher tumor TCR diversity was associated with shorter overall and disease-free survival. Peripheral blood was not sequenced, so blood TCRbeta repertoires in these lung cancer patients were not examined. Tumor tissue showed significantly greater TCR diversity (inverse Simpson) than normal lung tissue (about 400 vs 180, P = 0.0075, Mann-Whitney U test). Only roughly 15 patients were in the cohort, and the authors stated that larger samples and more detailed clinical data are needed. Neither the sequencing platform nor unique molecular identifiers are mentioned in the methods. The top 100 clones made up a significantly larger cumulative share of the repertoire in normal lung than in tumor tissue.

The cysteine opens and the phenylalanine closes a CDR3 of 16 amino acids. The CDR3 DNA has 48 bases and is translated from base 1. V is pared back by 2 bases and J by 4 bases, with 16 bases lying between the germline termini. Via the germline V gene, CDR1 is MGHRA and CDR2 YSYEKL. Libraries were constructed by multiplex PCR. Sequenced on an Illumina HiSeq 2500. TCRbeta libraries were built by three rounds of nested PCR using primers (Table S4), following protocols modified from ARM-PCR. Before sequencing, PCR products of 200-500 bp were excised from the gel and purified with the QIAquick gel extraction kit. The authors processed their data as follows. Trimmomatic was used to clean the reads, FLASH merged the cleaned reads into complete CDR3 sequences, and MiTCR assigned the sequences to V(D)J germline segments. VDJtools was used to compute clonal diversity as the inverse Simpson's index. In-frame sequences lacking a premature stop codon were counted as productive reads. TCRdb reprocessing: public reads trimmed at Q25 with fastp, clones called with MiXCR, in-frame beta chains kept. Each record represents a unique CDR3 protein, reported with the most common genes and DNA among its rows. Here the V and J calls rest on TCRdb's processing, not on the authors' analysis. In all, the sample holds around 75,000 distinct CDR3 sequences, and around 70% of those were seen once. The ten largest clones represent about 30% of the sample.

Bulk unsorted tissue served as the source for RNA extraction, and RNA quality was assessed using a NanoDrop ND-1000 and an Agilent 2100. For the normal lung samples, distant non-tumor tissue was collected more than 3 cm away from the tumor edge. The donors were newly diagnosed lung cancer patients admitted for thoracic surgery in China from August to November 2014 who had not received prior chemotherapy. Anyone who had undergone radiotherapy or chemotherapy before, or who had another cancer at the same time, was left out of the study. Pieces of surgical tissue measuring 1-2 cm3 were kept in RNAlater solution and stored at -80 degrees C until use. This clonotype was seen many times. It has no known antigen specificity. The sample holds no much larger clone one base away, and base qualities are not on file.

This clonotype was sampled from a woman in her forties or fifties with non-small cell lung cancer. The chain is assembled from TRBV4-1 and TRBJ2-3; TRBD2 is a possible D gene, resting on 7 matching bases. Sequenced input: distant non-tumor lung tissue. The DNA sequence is TGCGCCAGCAGCCAATGGGGGGGCGTAGCGTCAGATACGCAGTATTTT. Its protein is CASSQWGGVASDTQYF.